Each of the 2 T cell receptor beta chains below was sequenced from the same sample in a study of cytomegalovirus exposure and HLA in healthy donors. The study ran its PCR with 60 Vbeta and 13 Jbeta primers. The protocol was immunoSEQ multiplex PCR, while the TCRdb copy is restricted to in-frame clones and leaves out a portion. This sample has about 270,000 clones, with roughly 70% found just once. The sequenced sample was PBMCs. These receptors were obtained from a female donor in good health and CMV-seronegative.

This clone was observed a few times. The rearrangement links TRBV5-1 to TRBJ2-5; 11 nucleotides agree with TRBD2. This CDR3 region has 15 residues. CDR1 and CDR2 from the germline V gene are SGHRS and YFSETQ. Germline trimming cut 2 bases from V and 5 bases from J; bases unmatched to any gene: 5. CDR3 sequence (DNA): TGCGCCAGCAGCTTCTCTAGCGGGAGGAGGGAGACCCAGTACTTC. Protein product: CASSFSSGRRETQYF.

This clone was seen more than once but under ten times. The chain carries TRBV20-1 and TRBJ2-7; D possibly corresponds to TRBD2 (7 bases). The germline V and J ends were trimmed by 1 base and 9 bases, with 10 bases remaining between them. The CDR3 consists of 11 residues. Germline V gene lookup returns CDR1 DFQATT and CDR2 SNEGSKA (reference sequence). The CDR3 nucleotides are TGCAGTGCTAGAGCGGGGGGCGCGCAGTACTTC. It specifies CSARAGGAQYF.